These T cell receptor beta chains were read from a single sample in a study of blood T cell repertoires in COVID-19. Only in-frame clones appear in the TCRdb table, and some are missing; sequencing was by immunoSEQ multiplex PCR. The data show about 160,000 clones, around 82% seen once. Sequences were obtained from peripheral blood. These receptors were taken from a man between 60 and 70 years old who had recovered from COVID-19. CDR3s include the opening cysteine and the closing phenylalanine or tryptophan. Fields, in order: CDR3 protein, CDR3 DNA, D gene, clone size, J gene, V gene. A D gene is named only where the DNA matches it firmly. Size is omitted from some rows. Given values are once, few, many or a class for expanded clones.

CASRGAIDTQYF,TGTGCCAGCAGAGGGGCCATAGATACGCAGTATTTT,.,.,TRBJ2-3,TRBV27
CASSFGSSVYNEQFF,TGTGCCAGCAGCTTTGGGAGTAGCGTATACAATGAGCAGTTCTTC,.,.,TRBJ2-1,TRBV7-9
CSASPGDRGTDTQYF,TGCAGTGCTAGTCCGGGGGACCGGGGAACAGATACGCAGTATTTT,.,few,TRBJ2-3,TRBV20-1
CATSLTLRQGNQPQHF,TGTGCCACCAGCCTTACCTTACGACAGGGGAATCAGCCCCAGCATTTT,TRBD1,.,TRBJ1-5,TRBV15
CASSRGHNQPQHF,TGCGCCAGCAGTAGGGGACACAATCAGCCCCAGCATTTT,.,.,TRBJ1-5,TRBV5-1
CASSIGGEGMNTEAFF,TGTGCCAGTAGTATAGGGGGAGAGGGCATGAACACTGAAGCTTTCTTT,.,once,TRBJ1-1,TRBV19
CASRPGQNTEAFF,TGTGCCAGCAGGCCGGGACAGAACACTGAAGCTTTCTTT,.,.,TRBJ1-1,TRBV2
CASSLYRGAEGNSPLHF,TGTGCCAGCAGCTTATATCGGGGGGCGGAGGGTAATTCACCCCTCCACTTT,.,.,TRBJ1-6,TRBV5-4
CAWSANPANPSSF,TGTGCCTGGAGTGCAAACCCCGCTAACCCAAGCTCTTTT,.,few,TRBJ2-3,TRBV30
CASSLRGGENEKLFF,TGTGCCAGCAGCTTACGGGGAGGGGAAAATGAAAAACTGTTTTTT,.,few,TRBJ1-4,TRBV7-9
CATSDREGSYNEQFF,TGTGCCACCAGTGACCGGGAAGGGTCCTACAATGAGCAGTTCTTC,.,.,TRBJ2-1,TRBV24-1
CASQPGFQETQYF,TGTGCCAGCCAACCGGGGTTCCAAGAGACCCAGTACTTC,.,.,TRBJ2-5,TRBV19
CASSLAGELNNEQFF,TGTGCCAGCAGTCTAGCGGGGGAGCTAAACAATGAGCAGTTCTTC,TRBD2,.,TRBJ2-1,TRBV6-2/TRBV6-3
CASSHDWDRGNYGYTF,TGTGCCAGCAGCCACGACTGGGACAGGGGGAACTATGGCTACACCTTC,TRBD1,once,TRBJ1-2,TRBV27
CASSVDPSGGTQYF,TGTGCCAGCAGCGTAGACCCTAGCGGGGGGACCCAGTACTTC,TRBD2,.,TRBJ2-5,TRBV9
CATFAGAAGYTF,TGTGCCACTTTCGCAGGGGCGGCTGGCTACACCTTC,.,.,TRBJ1-2,TRBV6-5
CASSLPPGYEQYF,TGTGCCAGCAGCTTGCCGCCCGGCTACGAGCAGTACTTC,.,once,TRBJ2-7,TRBV5-4
CASSFTAGTNYGYTF,TGTGCCAGCAGCTTTACAGCGGGGACTAACTATGGCTACACCTTC,.,once,TRBJ1-2,TRBV6-5
CSASASGDPGKTQYF,TGCAGTGCTAGTGCTAGCGGGGACCCAGGAAAGACCCAGTACTTC,TRBD2,.,TRBJ2-5,TRBV20-1
CASSSLAGGTGELFF,TGTGCCAGCAGCTCCTTAGCGGGGGGAACCGGGGAGCTGTTTTTT,TRBD2,.,TRBJ2-2,TRBV7-3
CASRVGPARGEQYF,TGTGCCAGCAGAGTCGGACCTGCCCGGGGGGAGCAGTACTTC,.,.,TRBJ2-7,TRBV2
CASSFTRQGGEQFF,TGTGCCAGCAGCTTTACCCGACAGGGGGGTGAGCAGTTCTTC,TRBD1,.,TRBJ2-1,TRBV7-3